A single sample gave rise to the 32 T cell receptor beta chains below, sequenced in a study of blood T cell repertoires in COVID-19. This table comes from immunoSEQ multiplex PCR, and its TCRdb copy is limited to in-frame clones, with some not included. The table shows over 150,000 clones, with approximately 91% occurring only once. The specimen was peripheral blood. The source is a man between 18 and 29 years old with COVID-19, enrolled during active disease.

The CDR3 region is CASRQDRNYGYTF. Written as DNA, the CDR3 is TGTGCCAGCAGACAAGACAGAAACTATGGCTACACCTTC. The chain has TRBV6-5 and TRBJ1-2; D may be TRBD1 (5 bases). This CDR3 contains 13 residues. Trimming took off 6 bases at V and 2 bases at J, with 10 bases between the two ends. Germline values: CDR1 MNHEY, CDR2 SVGAGI.

This chain connects TRBV7-8 to TRBJ1-3; 7 bases map to TRBD1. CDR3 length: 15 residues. The germline V gene encodes CDR1 SGHVS and CDR2 FQNEAQ. V shed 2 bases and J 4 bases; nucleotides not matched to a gene: 5. The CDR3, as DNA: TGTGCCAGCAGCTTAAGGACAGGCGAAGGAAACACCATATATTTT. Residues: CASSLRTGEGNTIYF.

CDR3 DNA: TGTGCCAGCAGCCTTTCAGCGGGAGCGAACACCGGGGAGCTGTTTTTT. This encodes CASSLSAGANTGELFF. V usage is TRBV9 and J usage is TRBJ2-2, with TRBD2 matching over 8 bases. CDR3 length equals 16 residues. The V gene end was trimmed by 4 bases and the J gene end by 0 bases; junction bases not matched to a gene: 5. CDR1 is SGDLS, CDR2 YYNGEE, per germline.

This clone was observed a single time. Other DNA sequences in this specimen translate into the identical CDR3. The chain employs TRBV7-2 and TRBJ1-5, with a tentative D call TRBD1 (5 bases). With 5 bases removed from V and 4 bases from J, the gap between germline ends came to 12 bases. This CDR3 contains 14 residues. CDR1 is SGHTA and CDR2 is FQGNSA in the germline V gene. The CDR3 region is CASSPTGGNQPQHF. The CDR3 DNA follows: TGTGCCAGCAGCCCTACGGGGGGTAATCAGCCCCAGCATTTT.

The chain is built from TRBV7-9 and TRBJ1-1; D not certain. The CDR3 extends over 13 amino acids. Germline V lookup: CDR1 SEHNR, CDR2 FQNEAQ (reference sequence). The germline V and J ends were trimmed by 8 bases and 6 bases, with 16 bases remaining between them. CDR3 residues: CASLDGGGSEAFF. Written as DNA, the CDR3 is TGTGCCAGCCTGGACGGAGGAGGGTCTGAAGCTTTCTTT.

In DNA form, the CDR3 reads TGTGCCAGCAGTTCGTCCTCGACAGGGGGTGGGGAGGGCTACACCTTC. Translated: CASSSSSTGGGEGYTF. The chain couples TRBV27 to TRBJ1-2; 9 positions match TRBD1. The CDR3 runs to 16 residues. Losses at the gene ends were 4 bases for V and 8 bases for J; bases not matched to a gene: 14. Germline loops: CDR1 MNHEY, CDR2 SMNVEV (reference sequence).

V is TRBV28 and J is TRBJ1-2, with D unclear. Germline V gene data show CDR1 as MDHEN and CDR2 as SYDVKM. This CDR3 is built from 15 residues. V gave up 1 base and J gave up 3 bases, with 12 bases separating them. The CDR3 spells CASSLYGRRYYGYTF. For the CDR3, the DNA is TGTGCCAGCAGTTTATATGGCAGGCGATACTATGGCTACACCTTC.

The gene calls are TRBV29-1 and TRBJ1-2; D is unclear. This CDR3 spans 15 amino acids. The germline CDR1 and CDR2 sequences are SQVTM and ANQGSEA. Deletions cut 1 base from V and 0 bases from J, with 12 bases between. CDR3 nucleotides: TGCAGCGTTGAAGCCGCGGGGTACACTAACTATGGCTACACCTTC. Protein: CSVEAAGYTNYGYTF.

This chain connects TRBV11-2 to TRBJ2-5, with D perhaps TRBD1 (5 bases). Trimming cost V 0 bases and J 3 bases, with 8 bases left between them. There are 14 residues in the CDR3. The germline V gene encodes CDR1 SGHAT and CDR2 FQNNGV. The DNA of the CDR3 is TGTGCCAGCAGCTTAGATCCACAGGAAGAGACCCAGTACTTC. Protein: CASSLDPQEETQYF.

This chain uses TRBV18 with TRBJ1-1, with TRBD1 matching over 8 bases. In germline, CDR1 is KGHSH, CDR2 LQKENI. V shed 3 bases, J shed 5 bases, and the junction held 8 bases outside the gene matches. CDR3 length equals 15 residues. The CDR3 bases are TGTGCCAGCTCACCCGCAGGGGGCGTTGGGACTGAAGCTTTCTTT. The encoded protein is CASSPAGGVGTEAFF. Full variable domain (outside the CDR3, taken from reference TRBV18 and TRBJ1-1): NAGVMQNPRHLVRRRGQEARLRCSPMKGHSHVYWYRQLPEEGLKFMVYLQKENIIDESGMPKERFSAEFPKEGPSILRIQQVVRGDSAAYFCASSPAGGVGTEAFFGQGTRLTVV.

The rearrangement uses TRBV5-1 and TRBJ1-1; 11 bases fit TRBD1. CDR3 length equals 15 residues. Looked up from germline, CDR1 is SGHRS and CDR2 is YFSETQ. After removal of 5 bases from V and 5 bases from J, the junction contained 8 bases not matched to a gene. The CDR3 region has the DNA TGCGCCAGCAGTCCCGGGACAGGGGGAGTTACTGAAGCTTTCTTT. This sequence encodes CASSPGTGGVTEAFF.

V and J are TRBV5-1 and TRBJ2-2, with 8 bases aligning to TRBD1. CDR1 is SGHRS and CDR2 is YFSETQ in the germline V gene. The V segment lost 2 bases and the J segment 1 base; nucleotides outside the gene matches: 4. The CDR3 is 16 residues long. The DNA for the CDR3 is TGCGCCAGCAGCTTTTTTGGACAGGGGAACACCGGGGAGCTGTTTTTT. Translating it yields CASSFFGQGNTGELFF.

The rearrangement links TRBV6-6 to TRBJ2-1, with no clear D. V was pared by 2 bases and J by 3 bases, with 5 bases between. CDR3 size: 13 residues. CDR1 is MNHNY, CDR2 SVGAGI, per germline (reference sequence). CDR3 protein: CASSYHSYNEQFF. The CDR3 coding sequence is TGTGCCAGCAGTTACCACAGCTACAATGAGCAGTTCTTC.

The gene calls are TRBV5-1 and TRBJ1-5; 9 positions agree with TRBD1. The trim removed 0 bases at V and 3 bases at J, leaving 7 bases unmatched. Germline CDR1 is SGHRS and CDR2 is YFSETQ. The CDR3 extends over 17 amino acids. CDR3 amino acids: CASSLGTGALHNQPQHF. CDR3 bases: TGCGCCAGCAGCTTGGGGACAGGGGCCCTCCACAATCAGCCCCAGCATTTT.

The chain has TRBV7-2 and TRBJ2-7; TRBD1 matches at 9 bases. CDR1 SGHTA and CDR2 FQGNSA come from the germline V gene. J was trimmed by 0 bases and V by 5 bases; bases with no gene match: 5. The CDR3 contains 15 residues. The chain's CDR3 is CASSRGQGPSYEQYF. CDR3 in DNA: TGTGCCAGCAGCCGCGGACAGGGGCCCTCCTACGAGCAGTACTTC.

The rearrangement joins TRBV11-2 to TRBJ2-2; D is possibly TRBD2 (6 bases). The CDR3 has 13 amino acids. CDR1 SGHAT and CDR2 FQNNGV come from the germline V gene. V lost 3 bases to trimming and J lost 5 bases, with 7 bases between them. This CDR3 is CASSFGLTGELFF. The CDR3 region has the DNA TGTGCCAGCAGCTTTGGACTAACCGGGGAGCTGTTTTTT.

V usage is TRBV6-4 and J usage is TRBJ2-2; 8 bases are a match to TRBD1. This CDR3 has 14 residues. In germline, CDR1 is MRHNA, CDR2 SNTAGT. Trimming cost V 6 bases and J 2 bases; bases outside gene matches: 2. The CDR3 protein is CASRTGANTGELFF. CDR3 nucleotide sequence: TGTGCCAGCAGGACAGGGGCCAACACCGGGGAGCTGTTTTTT.

The chain is built from TRBV30 and TRBJ2-3; the D gene is possibly TRBD2 (6 bases). The V end lost 3 bases, the J end lost 0 bases, and 10 bases lay between the germline ends. Germline values: CDR1 GTSNPN, CDR2 SVGIG (reference sequence). This CDR3 is built from 14 residues. Here the CDR3 DNA reads TGTGCCTGGAGCGGGACTTCTAGCACAGATACGCAGTATTTT. Its protein is CAWSGTSSTDTQYF. Filled out from reference TRBV30 and TRBJ2-3, the complete variable domain reads SQTIHQWPATLVQPVGSPLSLECTVEGTSNPNLYWYRQAAGRGLQLLFYSVGIGQISSEVPQNLSASRPQDRQFILSSKKLLLSDSGFYLCAWSGTSSTDTQYFGPGTRLTVL.

V usage is TRBV10-3 and J usage is TRBJ1-5; D call uncertain. The CDR3 contains 13 residues. Looked up from germline, CDR1 is ENHRY and CDR2 is SYGVKD. Trimming pared 8 bases from V and 1 base from J, leaving 9 bases between. The CDR3 sequence is CAIGGRSNQPQHF. The CDR3 DNA sequence: TGTGCCATCGGAGGAAGGAGCAATCAGCCCCAGCATTTT.

The chain carries TRBV5-6 and TRBJ1-4; D remains unclear. V was cut by 4 bases and J by 0 bases, with 13 bases left in between. The CDR3 consists of 16 residues. Germline V gene sequence: CDR1 SGHDT, CDR2 YYEEEE. The CDR3 sequence is CASSTWRYATNEKLFF. CDR3 DNA sequence: TGTGCCAGCAGCACCTGGAGGTATGCAACTAATGAAAAACTGTTTTTT.

The rearrangement uses TRBV30 and TRBJ2-5; 11 positions agree with TRBD2. V gave up 4 bases and J gave up 7 bases; unmatched junction bases: 2. The CDR3 is made up of 12 amino acids. Per germline, CDR1 GTSNPN and CDR2 SVGIG (reference sequence). The CDR3 DNA reads as TGTGCCTGGATTCTAGCGGGAGGGACCCAGTACTTC. Translated, it gives CAWILAGGTQYF.

J is TRBJ2-1 and V is TRBV15; 8 bases match TRBD2. The J segment lost 2 bases and the V segment lost 2 bases, leaving 2 bases of the junction unmatched. This CDR3 spans 15 amino acids. The germline V gene encodes CDR1 LNHNV and CDR2 YYDKDF (reference sequence). The CDR3 protein is CATSRPGGPYNEQFF. The CDR3 DNA reads TGTGCCACCAGCAGACCGGGAGGGCCCTACAATGAGCAGTTCTTC.

CDR3 nucleotide sequence: TGTGCCAGCAGCCGTGGACAGGGGTCTTACAATGAGCAGTTCTTC. It codes for CASSRGQGSYNEQFF. This rearrangement joins TRBV14 to TRBJ2-1; TRBD1 agrees at 9 bases. Per germline, CDR1 SGHDN and CDR2 FVKESK. The ends lost 4 bases at V and 4 bases at J; junction bases unmatched: 5. CDR3 size: 15 residues.

This clone turned up a few times. The chain combines TRBV11-2 with TRBJ2-7, with 9 bases identical to TRBD1. CDR1 is SGHAT and CDR2 is FQNNGV in the germline V gene. J lost 4 bases, V lost 4 bases, and 8 bases had no gene match. The CDR3 has 15 residues. The CDR3 region has the DNA TGTGCCAGCAGCTACCTCGGGACAGGGACATACGAGCAGTACTTC. Translated, it gives CASSYLGTGTYEQYF.

The chain links TRBV30 to TRBJ2-7; perhaps TRBD2 as D (6 bases). The V end lost 3 bases, the J end lost 2 bases, and 8 bases lay between the germline ends. The CDR3 is 12 amino acids. Germline V gene sequence: CDR1 GTSNPN, CDR2 SVGIG (reference sequence). The CDR3 here is CAWRPGAYEQYF. DNA for the CDR3: TGTGCCTGGAGGCCGGGAGCCTACGAGCAGTACTTC.

The rearrangement uses TRBV6-6 and TRBJ1-6, with D hard to call. The germline CDR1 and CDR2 sequences are MNHNY and SVGAGI (reference sequence). Trimming left V 2 bases short and J 8 bases short, with 7 bases between. This CDR3 comprises 13 residues. The CDR3, as DNA: TGTGCCAGCAGTTACAATCGGTATTCACCCCTCCACTTT. Amino acids: CASSYNRYSPLHF.

This clone was recorded many times. The genes are TRBV29-1 and TRBJ2-3; 13 positions match TRBD2. V shed 4 bases and J 4 bases; nucleotides not matched to a gene: 14. The CDR3 consists of 18 residues. The germline gives CDR1 SQVTM, CDR2 ANQGSEA. CDR3 protein: CSVVLRGRLAGGPDTQYF. CDR3 DNA sequence: TGCAGCGTTGTATTGCGGGGTAGACTAGCGGGAGGCCCAGATACGCAGTATTTT.

This clone appeared once. The V call is TRBV5-6, the J call TRBJ2-3, with TRBD1 matching over 8 bases. The CDR3 runs 16 residues. With 5 bases clipped from V and 4 bases from J, the junction kept 12 bases outside the gene matches. CDR1 is SGHDT, CDR2 YYEEEE, per germline. CDR3 loop: CASSNSGGGWADTQYF. The CDR3 coding sequence is TGTGCCAGCAGTAATTCAGGGGGCGGGTGGGCAGATACGCAGTATTTT.

The chain links TRBV10-3 to TRBJ2-7; TRBD2 is a possible D gene (5 bases). Trimming removed 3 bases at V and 3 bases at J, with 9 bases between. Germline assignment: CDR1 ENHRY and CDR2 SYGVKD. The CDR3 is made up of 13 amino acids. The CDR3 region has the DNA TGTGCCATCAGTGATTTAGGGAGCTACGAGCAGTACTTC. It is translated as CAISDLGSYEQYF.

The chain links TRBV14 to TRBJ1-1; D is undetermined. This CDR3 has 13 residues. In germline, CDR1 is SGHDN, CDR2 FVKESK. With 3 bases removed from V and 3 bases from J, the gap between germline ends came to 8 bases. The CDR3 nucleotides are TGTGCCAGCAGCCAGTGGTCAGACACTGAAGCTTTCTTT. Translated: CASSQWSDTEAFF.

In this sample, this clone turned up many times. The rearrangement joins TRBV19 to TRBJ2-7; D not certain. The CDR3 is 14 amino acids. The germline V gene encodes CDR1 LNHDA and CDR2 SQIVND (reference sequence). V shed 6 bases and J shed 2 bases, with 14 bases lying between them. The CDR3 nucleotides are TGTGCCAGTAGGGAGACCTCAAGTACCTACGAGCAGTACTTC. This translates into CASRETSSTYEQYF. Variable domain in full (rest from reference TRBV19 and TRBJ2-7): DGGITQSPKYLFRKEGQNVTLSCEQNLNHDAMYWYRQDPGQGLRLIYYSQIVNDFQKGDIAEGYSVSREKKESFPLTVTSAQKNPTAFYLCASRETSSTYEQYFGPGTRLTVT.

The rearrangement uses TRBV7-3 and TRBJ2-1, with 11 bases identical to TRBD2. Trimming cost V 4 bases and J 12 bases; bases outside gene matches: 2. The CDR3 spans 12 residues. CDR1 is SGHTA, CDR2 FQGTGA, per germline. The CDR3 DNA reads as TGTGCCAGCAGCTCCGGGACTAGCGGGCAGTTCTTC. It translates to CASSSGTSGQFF.